Listed here are 5 T cell receptor beta chains from one sample, sequenced in a study of OX40 agonist ivuxolimab in advanced cancers. Sequenced by immunoSEQ multiplex PCR; TCRdb stores in-frame clones only, minus some. The sample lists tens of thousands of clones, 75% to 85% seen once, with approximately 10% in the top ten. The source material was CD4+ or CD8+ T cells sorted from blood, sampled in a trial of the OX40 agonist ivuxolimab. Receptor source: an adult with an advanced solid tumor such as melanoma, head and neck, liver or kidney cancer.

This clone was seen only once. The rearrangement links TRBV7-9 to TRBJ2-7; 8 nucleotides line up with TRBD2. Losses at the gene ends were 5 bases for V and 11 bases for J; bases not matched to a gene: 14. The CDR3 consists of 14 residues. CDR1 is SEHNR, CDR2 FQNEAQ, per germline (reference sequence). CDR3 region: CASSASALLADKYF. The CDR3 bases are TGTGCCAGCAGCGCCTCCGCCCTACTAGCGGATAAGTACTTC.

CDR3 sequence (DNA): TGTGCCAGCAGAGCGGGAGAATGGGCGGAGACCCAGTACTTC. Protein sequence: CASRAGEWAETQYF. The chain recombines TRBV7-2 with TRBJ2-5; 8 bases align to TRBD2. There are 14 residues in the CDR3. The ends lost 6 bases at V and 5 bases at J; junction bases unmatched: 8. Germline CDR1 and CDR2: SGHTA and FQGNSA.

The chain is built from TRBV6-5 and TRBJ1-1; 7 bases fit TRBD1. After removal of 6 bases from V and 2 bases from J, the junction contained 6 bases not matched to a gene. The CDR3 consists of 14 residues. CDR1 and CDR2 (germline): MNHEY, SVGAGI. The CDR3 nucleotides read TGTGCCAGCAGAAGGGACAGTTACAACACTGAAGCTTTCTTT. Residues: CASRRDSYNTEAFF.

The J gene is TRBJ2-1, the V gene TRBV10-3; TRBD1 might be the D (5 bases). The V end was cut by 5 bases, the J end by 9 bases, with 14 bases between. This CDR3 contains 13 residues. Germline V CDR1 and CDR2: ENHRY, SYGVKD. CDR3 residues: CAISPDTLGEQFF. The CDR3 DNA reads TGTGCCATCAGTCCGGACACTCTAGGTGAGCAGTTCTTC.

V usage is TRBV5-6 and J usage is TRBJ2-1; 11 bases agree with TRBD2. V was clipped by 3 bases and J by 3 bases; unmatched bases: 8. The CDR3 is made up of 17 amino acids. Germline V CDR1 and CDR2: SGHDT, YYEEEE. The CDR3 coding sequence is TGTGCCAGCAGCTCAACCTTACTAGCGGGGGACTACAATGAGCAGTTCTTC. Translated, it gives CASSSTLLAGDYNEQFF.